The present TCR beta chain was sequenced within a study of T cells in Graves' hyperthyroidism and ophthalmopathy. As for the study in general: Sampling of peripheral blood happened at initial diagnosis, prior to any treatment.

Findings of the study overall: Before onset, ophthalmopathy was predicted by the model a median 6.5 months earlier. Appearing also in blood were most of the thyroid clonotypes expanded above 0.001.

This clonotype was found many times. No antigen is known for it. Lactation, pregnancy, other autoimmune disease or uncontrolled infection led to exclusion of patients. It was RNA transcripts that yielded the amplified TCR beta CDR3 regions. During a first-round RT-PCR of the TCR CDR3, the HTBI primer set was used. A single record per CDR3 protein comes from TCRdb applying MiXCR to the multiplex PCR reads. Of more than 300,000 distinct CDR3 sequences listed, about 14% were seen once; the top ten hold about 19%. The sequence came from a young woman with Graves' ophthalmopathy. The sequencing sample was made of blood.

CDR3 sequence: CASRISTAYGYTF. The CDR3 DNA reads TGTGCCAGCAGGATTAGTACAGCCTATGGCTACACCTTC. The chain combines TRBV28 with TRBJ1-2; no firm D call. V was pared by 6 bases and J by 4 bases, with 12 bases between. The CDR3 totals 13 residues. Germline assignment: CDR1 MDHEN and CDR2 SYDVKM.